The clone carrying this T cell receptor beta chain was picked up a small number of times. These data belong to a study of glioma-infiltrating T cells. At the level of the study: Glioma patients had dexamethasone for six or fewer days before surgery.

TCR alpha and beta CDR3 regions were amplified from RNA using iRepertoire nested multiplex PCR. Tissue mRNA or PBMC total RNA, 100-400 ng, went into one-step reverse transcription and amplification. TCRdb recomputed calls from the multiplex PCR reads with MiXCR, one row per CDR3 protein. Here the sample spans around 350,000 distinct CDR3 sequences, about two fifths being singletons. V was shortened by 6 bases and J by 0 bases, with 12 bases between the two germline ends. There are 13 residues in the CDR3. Per germline, CDR1 DFQATT and CDR2 SNEGSKA (reference sequence). The genes are TRBV20-1 and TRBJ2-7, with D hard to call. The receptor's source is a human donor with low-grade glioma or glioblastoma, undergoing nonglioma brain surgery, or in good health (not recorded which). The specimen was glioma tissue, nonneoplastic brain tissue, or PBMCs (not recorded which). CDR3 DNA sequence: TGCAGTGCCATCCTAGGGTCCTCCTACGAGCAGTACTTC. Amino acid sequence: CSAILGSSYEQYF.